These T cell receptor beta chains were read from a single sample in a study of graft-versus-host responses after intestinal transplantation. Sequenced by immunoSEQ multiplex PCR; TCRdb stores in-frame clones only, minus some. The sample has over 70,000 clones, 90% seen once; the top ten hold about 4%. The antigens of these receptors remain unknown. Source: unstimulated CD8+ T cells sorted from spleen or lymph node cells, taken before transplant. The receptors derive from a human donor who was the organ donor for an intestinal transplant. CDR3s include the opening cysteine and the closing phenylalanine or tryptophan. The D gene is left open where the match is weak. Some rows have no size entry. The others give once, few or many, or a class for an expanded clone.

J gene,CDR3 length,D gene,V gene,clone size,CDR3 DNA,CDR3 protein
TRBJ1-2,16,NA,TRBV7-9,few,TGTGCCAGCAGCGGGGAGGGGAGGTCCTCGAGGTATGGCTACACCTTC,CASSGEGRSSRYGYTF
TRBJ1-3,15,NA,TRBV6-5,NA,TGTGCCAGCAGTTACTCACAGGGAGTAGGAAACACCATATATTTT,CASSYSQGVGNTIYF
TRBJ1-5,16,NA,TRBV5-6,NA,TGTGCCAGCAGCTCTGGGGGGGATAATAGCAATCAGCCCCAGCATTTT,CASSSGGDNSNQPQHF
TRBJ1-5,16,NA,TRBV27,NA,TGTGCCAGTCCGACCGACATCACAGGAGGCAATCAGCCCCAGCATTTT,CASPTDITGGNQPQHF
TRBJ1-2,11,NA,TRBV2,few,TGTGCCAGCAGGCCGGAGTATGGCTACACCTTC,CASRPEYGYTF
TRBJ1-5,15,NA,TRBV5-6,NA,TGTGCCAGCAGCCGAAACAGGGTAGGGTATCAGCCCCAGCATTTT,CASSRNRVGYQPQHF
TRBJ2-3,15,TRBD2,TRBV19,NA,TGTGCCAGTAGGCGTCTAGCGGGGGGCACAGATACGCAGTATTTT,CASRRLAGGTDTQYF
TRBJ2-1,13,TRBD1,TRBV28,NA,TGTGCCAGCAGTTTAACAGGGGGCAATGAGCAGTTCTTC,CASSLTGGNEQFF
TRBJ1-4,13,NA,TRBV27,NA,TGTGCCAGCACGGGGGCAACTAATGAAAAACTGTTTTTT,CASTGATNEKLFF
TRBJ2-3,16,TRBD2,TRBV6-4,few,TGTGCCAGCAGTGACGGGACTAGCGGGGGGCCCGATACGCAGTATTTT,CASSDGTSGGPDTQYF
TRBJ2-3,15,TRBD1,TRBV6-1,NA,TGTGCCAGCAGCCAGGGGGCCGGATTTGTTGATACGCAGTATTTT,CASSQGAGFVDTQYF
TRBJ1-1,14,NA,TRBV4-3,NA,TGCGCCAGCAGCCAAATACAGGGTTCCACTGAAGCTTTCTTT,CASSQIQGSTEAFF
TRBJ2-3,16,NA,TRBV28,NA,TGTGCCAGCAGCTCCCCGTCAGTCCCAAGCACAGATACGCAGTATTTT,CASSSPSVPSTDTQYF
TRBJ1-6,13,NA,TRBV4-1,few,TGCGCCAGCAGCCAAGGACTGGGTTCACCCCTCCACTTT,CASSQGLGSPLHF
TRBJ2-1,16,TRBD2,TRBV6-5,NA,TGTGCCAGCAGTTTACTAGCGAAAAGCGCGAACAATGAGCAGTTCTTC,CASSLLAKSANNEQFF
TRBJ2-2,15,NA,TRBV27,NA,TGTGCCAGCAGCATTTATGCCCAGATGACCGGGGAGCTGTTTTTT,CASSIYAQMTGELFF
TRBJ2-3,13,NA,TRBV5-8,NA,TGTGCCATCTCGGGAATTAGCACAGATACGCAGTATTTT,CAISGISTDTQYF
TRBJ1-2,12,NA,TRBV28,NA,TGTGCCAGCAGTCGATTCGGAGATGGCTACACCTTC,CASSRFGDGYTF
TRBJ1-3,17,TRBD1,TRBV7-6,NA,TGTGCCAGCAGCTCGAAACTGGACAGGGAAACTGGAAACACCATATATTTT,CASSSKLDRETGNTIYF
TRBJ1-5,15,NA,TRBV7-9,few,TGTGCCAGCAGCTTAGGATCGGGACACAATCAGCCCCAGCATTTT,CASSLGSGHNQPQHF
TRBJ1-2,13,NA,TRBV30,NA,TGTGCCTGGAGTGTACACGGGGGGTATGGCTACACCTTC,CAWSVHGGYGYTF
TRBJ1-4,16,TRBD1,TRBV5-6,NA,TGTGCCAGCAGCTTGTCGGGACAGCCTCAAAATGAAAAACTGTTTTTT,CASSLSGQPQNEKLFF
TRBJ2-1,15,TRBD1,TRBV28,once,TGTGCCAGCAGCTTACTGGACAGGGGCTACAATGAGCAGTTCTTC,CASSLLDRGYNEQFF
TRBJ2-1,16,TRBD1,TRBV29-1,once,TGCAGCGTTACGACAGGGGACATGAGCTCCTACAATGAGCAGTTCTTC,CSVTTGDMSSYNEQFF
TRBJ1-1,13,NA,TRBV7-9,NA,TGTGCCAGCAGCAAGACAGGGAACACTGAAGCTTTCTTT,CASSKTGNTEAFF
TRBJ1-5,15,TRBD1,TRBV14,NA,TGTGCCAGCAGCCCAGGGACAGGGGGTGGTCAGCCCCAGCATTTT,CASSPGTGGGQPQHF